These T cell receptor beta chains were read from a single sample in a study of neoadjuvant nivolumab and ipilimumab in lung cancer. Method: immunoSEQ multiplex PCR; TCRdb's copy keeps in-frame clones and lacks some. The data show around 5,000 clones, with about 73% seen just once and 10% held by the top ten. This material consisted of tumor tissue, taken after neoadjuvant nivolumab, alone or with ipilimumab, at or shortly before surgery. These receptors all come from an adult with non-small cell lung cancer. Each CDR3 is given without its conserved first and last residue.

length	V	J	CDR3
13	TRBV10-3	TRBJ1-6	AIRRTGNNNSPLH
11	TRBV4-3	TRBJ1-2	ASKGQSNYGYT
9	TRBV5-6	TRBJ1-3	ASSFGNTIY
13	TRBV5-1	TRBJ2-3	ASSSRQDSTDTQY
13	TRBV4-3	TRBJ1-1	ASSQDAGGATEAF
13	TRBV6-7	TRBJ1-1	ASSPMPGMNTEAF
15	TRBV7-2	TRBJ2-1	ASSPTSLSPSYNEQF
13	TRBV18	TRBJ1-1	ASSPPTGANTEAF
13	TRBV5-1	TRBJ2-2	ASSFGQGGTGELF
12	TRBV15	TRBJ2-7	ATSPRGERYEQY
11	TRBV15	TRBJ1-1	ATSRGGYTEAF
15	TRBV5-1	TRBJ2-5	ASSLGFSGGRQETQY
14	TRBV18	TRBJ2-4	ASSPPVRTDINIQY
14	TRBV19	TRBJ1-1	ASSLKVGGWYTEAF
10	TRBV12-5	TRBJ2-2	ATSPGPGELF
11	TRBV28	TRBJ2-1	ASSPLGHHEQF
12	TRBV29-1	TRBJ2-1	SVRDRGDYNEQF
14	TRBV7-9	TRBJ1-6	ASSPMSGTANSPLH
11	TRBV5-4	TRBJ1-1	ASSLGGDTEAF
11	TRBV2	TRBJ2-2	ASRQGAAGELF
11	TRBV7-9	TRBJ1-2	ASSFTGIDTYT
10	TRBV13	TRBJ2-5	ASSVDQETQY
16	TRBV7-2	TRBJ2-3	ASSPGTSGGWSTDTQY
12	TRBV29-1	TRBJ1-1	SARVGNGNTEAF